This TCR beta chain was captured by sequencing in a study of blood T cells in healthy people across ages. Using a J-beta primer mix together with a sample-barcoded 5' primer, a second PCR was run for roughly 7 to 11 cycles. Each cDNA molecule, via a template-switch adaptor with 12 random nucleotides, was tagged. TCRdb re-called the 5' RACE reads through MiXCR, storing one row per CDR3 protein. The table lists about 1.7 million distinct CDR3 sequences, about 30% of them singletons. V was clipped by 1 base and J by 2 bases, with 10 bases between them. This CDR3 is 15 amino acids long. Each sample yielded at least 5 micrograms of PBMC total RNA.

The genes are TRBV12-3 or TRBV12-4 and TRBJ2-3; D tentatively reads TRBD1 or TRBD2 (5 bases each). Material: blood. This TCR was recovered from a woman in her twenties or thirties in good health. CDR3 DNA: TGTGCCAGCAGTTTAGTAGGGGACCTCACAGATACGCAGTATTTT. Translated, it gives CASSLVGDLTDTQYF.